The 2 T cell receptor beta chains presented below share a single source sample, sequenced in a study of blood T cell repertoires in COVID-19. The protocol was immunoSEQ multiplex PCR, while the TCRdb copy is restricted to in-frame clones and leaves out a portion. The sample has more than 80,000 clones, around nine tenths seen once. The sample was peripheral blood. The receptors here all came from a woman in her sixties or seventies with COVID-19, enrolled during active disease.

The chain joins TRBV3-1 (or the pseudogene TRBV3-2) to TRBJ2-7, with D perhaps matching TRBD2 (5 bases). The CDR3 runs to 15 residues. The ends were cut back, 1 base at V and 2 bases at J, with 12 bases in the middle. Germline V gene lookup returns CDR1 LGHDT and CDR2 YNNKEL (reference sequence). The CDR3 spells CASSQGPSGTYEQYF. CDR3 bases: TGTGCCAGCAGCCAAGGTCCCTCGGGAACCTACGAGCAGTACTTC.

This chain joins TRBV10-3 and TRBJ2-3; 10 positions match TRBD2. The CDR3 extends over 17 amino acids. J gave up 2 bases and V 4 bases, and 9 bases lay outside the gene matches. Germline V gene lookup returns CDR1 ENHRY and CDR2 SYGVKD. CDR3 DNA sequence: TGTGCCATCAGTGGACAAACTAGCGGGGAATTCACAGATACGCAGTATTTT. Its protein is CAISGQTSGEFTDTQYF.